The 24 T cell receptor beta chains below all came from one sample that was sequenced in a study of response to subunit inactivated influenza vaccine. TCRdb recomputed calls from the RT-PCR reads with MiXCR, one row per CDR3 protein. The data show fewer than 800,000 distinct CDR3 sequences, 15% to 19% seen once. The material sequenced was PBMCs from blood, taken 12 days after vaccination. The receptors come from a man over 45 who received an inactivated influenza vaccine.

This clonotype has just a few counts. V gene TRBV9 combines with J gene TRBJ2-1; possibly TRBD2 for D (6 bases). CDR3 length: 19 residues. Per the germline V gene, CDR1 is SGDLS and CDR2 is YYNGEE. Trimming removed 1 base from V and 4 bases from J, with 24 bases in between. As DNA, the CDR3 is TGTGCCAGCAGCGTATCTTCATATATGGGGGGAGCCTTATACAATGAGCAGTTCTTC. Its protein is CASSVSSYMGGALYNEQFF.

This clonotype has just a few counts. The chain employs TRBV20-1 and TRBJ2-7, with D maybe TRBD1 (7 bases). There are 14 residues in the CDR3. Germline V CDR1 and CDR2: DFQATT, SNEGSKA (reference sequence). Trimming stripped 0 bases from V and 2 bases from J, with 11 bases between. The CDR3 spells CSARDRGDTYEQYF. The CDR3 region has the DNA TGCAGTGCTAGAGACAGGGGGGATACCTACGAGCAGTACTTC.

This clonotype occurred a few times. The V and J genes are TRBV20-1 and TRBJ1-1; TRBD1 agrees at 9 bases. V shed 6 bases and J 0 bases; nucleotides not matched to a gene: 11. Per the germline V gene, CDR1 is DFQATT and CDR2 is SNEGSKA (reference sequence). This CDR3 is 16 amino acids long. The CDR3 region has the DNA TGCAGTGCAGACAGGGGGAGAACATTCATGAACACTGAAGCTTTCTTT. Protein: CSADRGRTFMNTEAFF.

V is TRBV20-1 and J is TRBJ1-2, with TRBD1 matching 12 bases. CDR1 DFQATT and CDR2 SNEGSKA come from the germline V gene (reference sequence). The CDR3 totals 13 residues. Trimming at V came to 5 bases and at J to 4 bases, leaving 2 bases not matched to a gene. CDR3 protein: CSAGTGGTYGYTF. CDR3 nucleotide sequence: TGCAGTGCTGGGACAGGGGGCACCTATGGCTACACCTTC.

This clonotype has just a few counts. The rearrangement joins TRBV6-5 to TRBJ2-1; D not resolved. V was shortened by 8 bases and J by 9 bases, with 14 bases between the two germline ends. CDR1 and CDR2 (germline): MNHEY, SVGAGI. There are 12 residues in the CDR3. This CDR3 is CASHDSLGEQFF. The CDR3, as DNA: TGTGCCAGCCACGACTCCTTAGGTGAGCAGTTCTTC.

The sample holds a few counts of this clonotype. This chain uses TRBV11-2 with TRBJ2-7; 16 bases match TRBD2. Germline V gene sequence: CDR1 SGHAT, CDR2 FQNNGV. The CDR3 loop spans 20 amino acids. V shed 1 base, J shed 0 bases, and the junction held 9 bases outside the gene matches. CDR3 coding DNA: TGTGCCAGCAGCTTAGTCTCGGGACTAGCGGGGGGGAGGAGCTCCTACGAGCAGTACTTC. This sequence encodes CASSLVSGLAGGRSSYEQYF.

V gene TRBV2 combines with J gene TRBJ2-3, with 7 bases that match TRBD2. Germline CDR1 SNHLY, CDR2 FYNNEI. This CDR3 region has 15 residues. The V segment lost 3 bases and the J segment 2 bases; nucleotides outside the gene matches: 5. This CDR3 reads CASSDGLEPTDTQYF. The CDR3 DNA is TGTGCCAGCAGTGACGGACTAGAGCCCACAGATACGCAGTATTTT.

This chain connects TRBV4-3 to TRBJ2-7; 8 nucleotides match TRBD1. Germline V gives CDR1 LGHNA, CDR2 YSLEER. This CDR3 spans 18 amino acids. V shed 0 bases and J 2 bases; nucleotides not matched to a gene: 12. The CDR3 DNA reads TGCGCCAGCAGCCAAGAGTTGGCAGGGGGCGTATTTACCTACGAGCAGTACTTC. Translating gives CASSQELAGGVFTYEQYF.

This sequence joins TRBV20-1 and TRBJ2-4, with 9 bases matching TRBD2. CDR3 length: 14 amino acids. Germline-derived CDR1 and CDR2 are DFQATT and SNEGSKA (reference sequence). V shed 5 bases, J shed 0 bases, and the junction held 2 bases outside the gene matches. CDR3 sequence reads: CSAGGGVAKNIQYF. As DNA, the CDR3 is TGCAGTGCTGGCGGGGGGGTAGCCAAAAACATTCAGTACTTC.

The sample holds a few counts of this clonotype. The chain uses TRBV7-2 and TRBJ2-2; D unresolved. Germline V CDR1 and CDR2: SGHTA, FQGNSA. Trimming left V 1 base short and J 6 bases short, with 12 bases between. This CDR3 is 15 amino acids long. This chain's CDR3 is CASSLVRRPAGELFF. CDR3 coding DNA: TGTGCCAGCAGCTTAGTACGCCGCCCAGCCGGGGAGCTGTTTTTT.

This clonotype showed up many times. This rearrangement joins TRBV15 to TRBJ2-2; D is uncertain. Per the germline V gene, CDR1 is LNHNV and CDR2 is YYDKDF (reference sequence). The CDR3 runs 14 residues. Trimming removed 5 bases at V and 0 bases at J, with 7 bases between. The CDR3 reads CATSGRANTGELFF. The CDR3 bases are TGTGCCACCAGCGGCAGAGCGAACACCGGGGAGCTGTTTTTT.

The chain combines TRBV7-9 with TRBJ1-2; 7 nucleotides align to TRBD1. V shed 5 bases and J 6 bases; nucleotides not matched to a gene: 12. The germline CDR1 and CDR2 sequences are SEHNR and FQNEAQ (reference sequence). This CDR3 contains 15 residues. CDR3 sequence reads: CASSHDLPGQNGYTF. The CDR3 region has the DNA TGTGCCAGCAGCCACGACCTACCGGGACAGAATGGCTACACCTTC.

In this sample, this clonotype turned up a few times. The J gene is TRBJ2-1, the V gene TRBV19; 8 bases fit TRBD2. In germline, CDR1 is LNHDA, CDR2 SQIVND (reference sequence). V dropped 5 bases and J dropped 13; count of bases not matched to a gene: 13. The CDR3 totals 14 residues. CDR3 in amino acids: CASSSTFGGGFQFF. CDR3 DNA sequence: TGTGCCAGTAGTTCAACCTTCGGGGGGGGATTCCAGTTCTTC.

This clonotype was seen at least ten times. The J gene is TRBJ2-1, the V gene TRBV11-2; either TRBD1 or TRBD2 may supply D (5 bases each). CDR1 is SGHAT and CDR2 is FQNNGV in the germline V gene. Trimming left V 3 bases short and J 7 bases short, with 16 bases between. The CDR3 contains 15 residues. CDR3 residues: CASSFPGPITNEQFF. The CDR3 DNA follows: TGTGCCAGCAGCTTTCCGGGACCTATCACGAATGAGCAGTTCTTC.

This clonotype was counted a few times. The chain is built from TRBV10-3 and TRBJ1-6, with D uncertain. Germline V lookup: CDR1 ENHRY, CDR2 SYGVKD. The ends were cut back, 10 bases at V and 6 bases at J, with 22 bases in the middle. The CDR3 contains 16 residues. The CDR3 is CASPGGSRLINSPLHF. The CDR3 coding sequence is TGTGCCAGTCCAGGAGGGAGCAGACTTATTAATTCACCCCTCCACTTT.

In the case of this clonotype: One junction end does not reproduce the germline sequence, and a read error may be involved. V is TRBV7-3 and J is TRBJ2-2; D could derive from TRBD1 or TRBD2 (5 bases each). Germline assignment: CDR1 SGHTA and CDR2 FQGTGA. The CDR3 is made up of 13 amino acids. The CDR3 nucleotides are TGTGCCAGCAGCTCCTCTGGGACCGGGGAGCTGTATTTT. As protein: CASSSSGTGELYF.

This chain joins TRBV29-1 and TRBJ2-7; D is unresolved. This CDR3 contains 12 residues. Germline V gene data show CDR1 as SQVTM and CDR2 as ANQGSEA. V was cut by 6 bases and J by 4 bases, with 13 bases left in between. DNA for the CDR3: TGCAGCGTCGACGGAGCTGGGTACGAGCAGTACTTC. It is translated as CSVDGAGYEQYF.

V and J are TRBV6-2 or TRBV6-3 and TRBJ2-1; D is unclear. Germline V gene lookup returns CDR1 MNHEY and CDR2 SVGEGT. The ends were cut back, 2 bases at V and 2 bases at J, with 10 bases in the middle. The CDR3 loop spans 15 amino acids. The CDR3 DNA is TGTGCCAGCAGTTACGGACCAACCCCCTACAATGAGCAGTTCTTC. Protein product: CASSYGPTPYNEQFF.

In this sample, this clonotype turned up a few times. The gene calls are TRBV6-5 and TRBJ1-4; a possible D gene is TRBD1 (6 bases). Trimming stripped 0 bases from V and 7 bases from J, with 12 bases between. Germline CDR1 MNHEY, CDR2 SVGAGI. CDR3 length: 15 residues. The CDR3 reads CASSYSGGRGEKLFF. The CDR3 coding sequence is TGTGCCAGCAGTTACTCTGGGGGGCGCGGTGAAAAACTGTTTTTT.

A note on this clonotype: This could be a read error, since a much larger clone is one nucleotide away. The chain carries TRBV7-2 and TRBJ1-2, with 7 bases identical to TRBD1. The CDR3 covers 14 residues. The germline V gene encodes CDR1 SGHTA and CDR2 FQGNSA. CDR3 sequence reads: CVSSWGQSNYGYTF. Here the CDR3 DNA reads TGTGTCAGCAGCTGGGGACAGTCTAACTATGGCTACACCTTC.

This clonotype was detected only a few times. The chain recombines TRBV6-1 with TRBJ2-5; D might be TRBD1 (6 bases). Germline CDR1 MNHNS, CDR2 SASEGT. There are 14 residues in the CDR3. The V end was cut by 4 bases, the J end by 4 bases, with 13 bases between. The CDR3 protein is CASSVQGLRETQYF. CDR3 sequence (DNA): TGTGCCAGCAGTGTACAGGGCCTTCGAGAGACCCAGTACTTC.

The gene calls are TRBV27 and TRBJ2-3; 16 nucleotides agree with TRBD2. The CDR3 is 16 residues long. Germline CDR1 MNHEY, CDR2 SMNVEV (reference sequence). Losses at the gene ends were 4 bases for V and 8 bases for J; bases not matched to a gene: 6. CDR3 sequence: CASSSGLAGGRGTQYF. In DNA, the CDR3 is TGTGCCAGCAGTTCGGGACTAGCGGGAGGGCGCGGTACGCAGTATTTT.

V is TRBV18 and J is TRBJ1-2, with D possibly TRBD1 on 6 matching bases. Germline V gene sequence: CDR1 KGHSH, CDR2 LQKENI. There are 16 residues in the CDR3. The V end was cut by 0 bases, the J end by 1 base, with 12 bases between. As DNA, the CDR3 is TGTGCCAGCTCACCACCAGGGGACAATTATAACTATGGCTACACCTTC. Translation gives CASSPPGDNYNYGYTF.

This clonotype was detected ten times or more. The chain has TRBV6-1 and TRBJ1-5; D is ambiguous. The CDR3 is 16 amino acids. V was trimmed by 6 bases and J by 5 bases, leaving 20 bases between them. CDR1 and CDR2 (germline): MNHNS, SASEGT. The CDR3 DNA sequence: TGTGCCAGCAGGCGTTCGGGAGGTACGCTCCATCAGCCCCAGCATTTT. This translates into CASRRSGGTLHQPQHF.